This T cell receptor beta chain derives from a study of cytomegalovirus exposure and HLA in healthy donors. There are a few counts of this clone. Germline assignment: CDR1 SEHNR and CDR2 FQNEAQ (reference sequence). The CDR3 length is 14 residues. V lost 1 base and J lost 1, with 7 bases in between. With 60 Vbeta and 13 Jbeta primers, the PCR was carried out. Using immunoSEQ multiplex PCR, the repertoire was profiled, and TCRdb retains in-frame clones only, with some absent. The sample consists of roughly 87,000 clones, just under 75% of them appearing once. What was sequenced was PBMCs. The V call is TRBV7-9, the J call TRBJ1-1, with D possibly matching TRBD1 (5 bases). The receptor comes from a man aged 60-69 years in good health and CMV-seronegative. The CDR3 protein is CASSLGQTNTEAFF. CDR3 sequence (DNA): TGTGCCAGCAGCTTAGGACAGACGAACACTGAAGCTTTCTTT.